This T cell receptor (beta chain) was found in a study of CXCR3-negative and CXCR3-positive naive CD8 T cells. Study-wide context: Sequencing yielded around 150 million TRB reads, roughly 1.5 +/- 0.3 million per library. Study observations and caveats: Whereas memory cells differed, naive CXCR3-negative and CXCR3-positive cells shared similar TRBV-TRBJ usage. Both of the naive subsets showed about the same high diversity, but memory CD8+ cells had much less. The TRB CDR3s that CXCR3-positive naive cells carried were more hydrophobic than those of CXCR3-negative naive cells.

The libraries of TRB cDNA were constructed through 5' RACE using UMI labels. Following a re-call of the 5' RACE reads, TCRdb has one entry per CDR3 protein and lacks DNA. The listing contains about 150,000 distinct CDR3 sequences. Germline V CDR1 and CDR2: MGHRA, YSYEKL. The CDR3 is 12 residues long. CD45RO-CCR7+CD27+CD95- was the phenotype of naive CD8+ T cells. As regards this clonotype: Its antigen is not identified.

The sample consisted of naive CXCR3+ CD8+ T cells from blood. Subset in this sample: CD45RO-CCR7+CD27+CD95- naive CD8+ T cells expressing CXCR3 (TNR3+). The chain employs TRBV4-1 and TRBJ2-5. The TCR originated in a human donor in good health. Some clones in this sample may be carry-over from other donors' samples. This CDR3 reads CASSQDLKTQYF.